Listed below are T cell receptor beta chains from one sample, sequenced in a study of cytomegalovirus exposure and HLA in healthy donors. Some clones are missing from TCRdb's copy, which holds only in-frame ones; the method was immunoSEQ multiplex PCR. The table records some 150,000 clones, approximately 77% of them present only once. The sequencing sample was made of PBMCs. Every receptor here comes from a male donor in good health and CMV-seronegative. Both conserved end residues are part of each CDR3. Each record gives: clone size, V gene, D gene, J gene, CDR3 protein, CDR3 DNA. The D gene is left open where the match is weak. Clone sizes are given selectively: once, few, many, or a class where the clone is expanded.

clone size: .
V gene: TRBV21-1
D gene: .
J gene: TRBJ2-7
CDR3 protein: CASSKGCNGSEQYF
CDR3 DNA: TGTGCCAGCAGCAAAGGTTGTAACGGTTCCGAGCAGTACTTC

clone size: .
V gene: TRBV19
D gene: .
J gene: TRBJ2-7
CDR3 protein: CASSWSGNSYGQYF
CDR3 DNA: TGTGCCAGTAGTTGGTCGGGGAACTCCTACGGGCAGTACTTC

clone size: .
V gene: TRBV28
D gene: .
J gene: TRBJ2-2
CDR3 protein: CASSLAGGDGELFF
CDR3 DNA: TGTGCCAGCAGTTTAGCCGGGGGTGACGGGGAGCTGTTTTTT

clone size: .
V gene: TRBV6-1
D gene: TRBD1
J gene: TRBJ2-2
CDR3 protein: CATRTGGINTGELFF
CDR3 DNA: TGTGCCACCCGTACAGGGGGGATAAACACCGGGGAGCTGTTTTTT

clone size: .
V gene: TRBV4-1
D gene: TRBD2
J gene: TRBJ2-3
CDR3 protein: CASSQDVGTSDTQYF
CDR3 DNA: TGCGCCAGCAGCCAAGATGTTGGGACTAGTGATACGCAGTATTTT

clone size: .
V gene: TRBV15
D gene: .
J gene: TRBJ1-3
CDR3 protein: CATSRDGFWQGSGNTIYF
CDR3 DNA: TGTGCCACCAGCAGAGACGGGTTTTGGCAGGGGTCTGGAAACACCATATATTTT

clone size: .
V gene: TRBV5-1
D gene: .
J gene: TRBJ1-2
CDR3 protein: CASHGTPNYGYTF
CDR3 DNA: TGCGCCAGCCACGGGACACCTAACTATGGCTACACCTTC

clone size: .
V gene: TRBV6-5
D gene: .
J gene: TRBJ2-7
CDR3 protein: CASYRVSHEQYF
CDR3 DNA: TGTGCCAGCTACAGGGTGTCCCACGAGCAGTACTTC

clone size: .
V gene: TRBV15
D gene: TRBD2
J gene: TRBJ2-3
CDR3 protein: CATSRDSGTTDTQYF
CDR3 DNA: TGTGCCACCAGCAGAGACAGCGGGACCACAGATACGCAGTATTTT

clone size: few
V gene: TRBV27
D gene: .
J gene: TRBJ2-1
CDR3 protein: CASSLLPGPLGTNEQFF
CDR3 DNA: TGTGCCAGCAGTTTATTACCAGGGCCCCTGGGAACCAATGAGCAGTTCTTC

clone size: few
V gene: TRBV7-2
D gene: .
J gene: TRBJ2-3
CDR3 protein: CASSLGGVGDTQYF
CDR3 DNA: TGTGCCAGCAGTCTAGGGGGGGTTGGAGATACGCAGTATTTT

clone size: .
V gene: TRBV14
D gene: TRBD2
J gene: TRBJ2-1
CDR3 protein: CASSQGTSGRYDEQFF
CDR3 DNA: TGTGCCAGCAGCCAGGGTACTAGCGGGAGGTACGATGAGCAGTTCTTC

clone size: .
V gene: TRBV7-2
D gene: .
J gene: TRBJ1-4
CDR3 protein: CASSLVTGNFEKLFF
CDR3 DNA: TGTGCCAGCAGCCTTGTTACAGGGAATTTTGAAAAACTGTTTTTT

clone size: .
V gene: TRBV28
D gene: TRBD1
J gene: TRBJ2-7
CDR3 protein: CASSAGQVGKQYF
CDR3 DNA: TGTGCCAGCAGCGCTGGACAGGTTGGGAAGCAGTACTTC

clone size: .
V gene: TRBV28
D gene: TRBD1
J gene: TRBJ2-5
CDR3 protein: CASSLPGQIETQYF
CDR3 DNA: TGTGCCAGCAGTTTACCGGGACAGATAGAGACCCAGTACTTC

clone size: .
V gene: TRBV10-3
D gene: TRBD2
J gene: TRBJ2-1
CDR3 protein: CAISEGLAGARNEQFF
CDR3 DNA: TGTGCCATCAGTGAGGGACTAGCGGGAGCCCGCAATGAGCAGTTCTTC

clone size: .
V gene: TRBV5-6
D gene: TRBD2
J gene: TRBJ2-7
CDR3 protein: CASSFISGGAYEQYF
CDR3 DNA: TGTGCCAGCAGCTTCATTAGCGGGGGGGCCTACGAGCAGTACTTC

clone size: .
V gene: TRBV7-2
D gene: TRBD1
J gene: TRBJ2-4
CDR3 protein: CASSWGGGQGNIQYF
CDR3 DNA: TGTGCCAGCAGCTGGGGCGGGGGACAGGGGAACATTCAGTACTTC

clone size: once
V gene: TRBV6-5
D gene: TRBD1
J gene: TRBJ2-2
CDR3 protein: CASSYPRQGNTGELFF
CDR3 DNA: TGTGCCAGCAGTTACCCCAGACAGGGGAACACCGGGGAGCTGTTTTTT

clone size: .
V gene: TRBV18
D gene: .
J gene: TRBJ2-2
CDR3 protein: CASSRLRTDITGELFF
CDR3 DNA: TGTGCCAGCTCACGCCTTAGGACAGACATAACCGGGGAGCTGTTTTTT

clone size: .
V gene: TRBV5-6
D gene: TRBD1
J gene: TRBJ1-2
CDR3 protein: CASSLPTGSDYGYTF
CDR3 DNA: TGTGCCAGCAGCTTGCCGACAGGGTCAGACTATGGCTACACCTTC

clone size: .
V gene: TRBV10-2
D gene: TRBD1
J gene: TRBJ1-1
CDR3 protein: CASSESGQGLIYTEAFF
CDR3 DNA: TGCGCCAGCAGTGAAAGCGGACAGGGACTAATCTACACTGAAGCTTTCTTT

clone size: .
V gene: TRBV28
D gene: .
J gene: TRBJ1-6
CDR3 protein: CASRGTANSPLHF
CDR3 DNA: TGTGCCAGCCGCGGGACGGCAAATTCACCCCTCCACTTT

clone size: .
V gene: TRBV5-1
D gene: .
J gene: TRBJ2-5
CDR3 protein: CASSSADRYQETQYF
CDR3 DNA: TGCGCCAGCAGCTCCGCCGACAGGTACCAAGAGACCCAGTACTTC

clone size: .
V gene: TRBV19
D gene: .
J gene: TRBJ1-2
CDR3 protein: CASSIGQGYGYTF
CDR3 DNA: TGTGCCAGTAGTATAGGTCAGGGGTATGGCTACACCTTC

clone size: .
V gene: TRBV6-6
D gene: TRBD1
J gene: TRBJ1-5
CDR3 protein: CASSPGGNQPQHF
CDR3 DNA: TGTGCCAGCAGCCCAGGGGGTAATCAGCCCCAGCATTTT